Listed here is a single T cell receptor (beta chain). Its antigen is still unknown. A universal primer site came from template switching; cDNA carried unique molecular identifiers. TCRdb ran MiXCR on the 5' RACE reads and lists one entry per CDR3 protein. The data show just under 650,000 distinct CDR3 sequences, around 7.5% seen once. Healthy Caucasians, and only they, were the donors. This sample stems from a study of identical twins. Study-wide results and limits: With monozygotic twins, out-of-frame TCR alpha sharing exceeded what models estimated. Zero-insertion analyses could be partly confounded by invariant MAIT and iNKT cells.

The ends lost 0 bases at V and 0 bases at J; junction bases unmatched: 2. Germline CDR1 and CDR2: LNHNV and YYDKDF (reference sequence). CDR3 length equals 16 residues. Separately, the same data were catalogued under a study of yellow fever vaccine responses in identical twins.

Sequencing was carried out using PBMCs. The source is a woman under 30 in good health. V is TRBV15 and J is TRBJ1-3; 7 bases line up with TRBD1. The CDR3 protein is CATSRETGTSGNTIYF. CDR3 nucleotides: TGTGCCACCAGCAGAGAGACAGGGACCTCTGGAAACACCATATATTTT.